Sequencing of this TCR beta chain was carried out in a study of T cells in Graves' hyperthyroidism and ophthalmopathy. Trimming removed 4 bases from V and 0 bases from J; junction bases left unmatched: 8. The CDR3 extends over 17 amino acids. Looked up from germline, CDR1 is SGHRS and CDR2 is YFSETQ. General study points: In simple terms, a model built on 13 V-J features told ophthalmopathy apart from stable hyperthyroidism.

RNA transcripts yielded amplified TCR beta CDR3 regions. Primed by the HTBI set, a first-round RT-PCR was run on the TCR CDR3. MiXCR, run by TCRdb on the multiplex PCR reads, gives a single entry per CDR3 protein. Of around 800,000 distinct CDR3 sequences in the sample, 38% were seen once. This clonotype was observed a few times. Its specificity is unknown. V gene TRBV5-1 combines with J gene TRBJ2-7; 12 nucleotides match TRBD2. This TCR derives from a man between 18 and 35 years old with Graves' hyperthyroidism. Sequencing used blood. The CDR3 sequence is CASSPDGLAGNSYEQYF. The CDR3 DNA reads TGCGCCAGCAGCCCCGATGGACTAGCGGGAAACTCCTACGAGCAGTACTTC. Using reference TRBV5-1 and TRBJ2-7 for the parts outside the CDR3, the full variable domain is KAGVTQTPRYLIKTRGQQVTLSCSPISGHRSVSWYQQTPGQGLQFLFEYFSETQRNKGNFPGRFSGRQFSNSRSEMNVSTLELGDSALYLCASSPDGLAGNSYEQYFGPGTRLTVT.